One and the same sample provided the 10 T cell receptor beta chains below, sequenced in a study of T cells in Graves' hyperthyroidism and ophthalmopathy. What was amplified from RNA transcripts were TCR beta CDR3 regions. Researchers ran a first-round RT-PCR on the TCR CDR3 using the HTBI primer set. TCRdb passed the multiplex PCR reads through MiXCR, listing each CDR3 protein once. The sample lists around 99,000 distinct CDR3 sequences, 16% occurring once. Sequenced sample: blood. These receptors originate from a woman aged 50 to 60 with Graves' hyperthyroidism.

In its sample, this clonotype was seen many times. This sequence joins TRBV6-1 and TRBJ2-1; D ambiguous. The V end lost 5 bases, the J end lost 0 bases, and 11 bases lay between the germline ends. The CDR3 sequence is 15 residues long. Germline-derived CDR1 and CDR2 are MNHNS and SASEGT. In nucleotides, the CDR3 is TGTGCCAGCAGTATTAGCAGGAGCTCCTACAATGAGCAGTTCTTC. This codes for CASSISRSSYNEQFF.

The chain combines TRBV9 with TRBJ1-1; weak D call: TRBD1 (6 bases). Germline lookup yields CDR1 SGDLS and CDR2 YYNGEE. CDR3 length equals 14 residues. V lost 5 bases, J lost 0 bases, and 11 bases lay in between. CDR3 amino acids: CASSVTGLNTEAFF. DNA for the CDR3: TGTGCCAGCAGTGTGACAGGTTTGAACACTGAAGCTTTCTTT. The full variable domain, rest sourced from reference TRBV9 and TRBJ1-1, is DSGVTQTPKHLITATGQRVTLRCSPRSGDLSVYWYQQSLDQGLQFLIQYYNGEERAKGNILERFSAQQFPDLHSELNLSSLELGDSALYFCASSVTGLNTEAFFGQGTRLTVV.

The rearrangement joins TRBV6-1 to TRBJ2-5; 14 positions match TRBD2. CDR1 and CDR2 (germline): MNHNS, SASEGT. The CDR3 sequence is 18 residues long. V was pared by 3 bases and J by 0 bases, with 6 bases of the junction left unmatched. The CDR3 region is CASSDGLAGGLYQETQYF. The CDR3 bases are TGTGCCAGCAGTGATGGACTAGCGGGAGGATTGTACCAAGAGACCCAGTACTTC.

The sample holds many counts of this clonotype. Here the CDR3 DNA reads TGTGCCAGCAGTTACTCGTTAGAGGGGGAGACCCAGTACTTC. Translation: CASSYSLEGETQYF. The chain combines TRBV6-6 with TRBJ2-5; D is possibly TRBD1 or TRBD2 (5 bases each). The CDR3 consists of 14 residues. Trimming removed 0 bases at V and 5 bases at J, with 10 bases between. Germline assignment: CDR1 MNHNY and CDR2 SVGAGI (reference sequence).

This sequence joins TRBV6-2 or TRBV6-3 and TRBJ1-2; no definite D call. V was clipped by 3 bases and J by 2 bases, with 13 bases between them. The CDR3 extends over 15 amino acids. CDR1 is MNHEY, CDR2 SVGEGT, per germline. Here the CDR3 reads CASSYLEGKNYGYTF. The CDR3 DNA follows: TGTGCCAGCAGTTATTTGGAGGGAAAGAACTATGGCTACACCTTC.

CDR3 sequence reads: CSAPGQGSMNTEAFF. CDR3 bases: TGCAGTGCTCCGGGACAGGGGAGTATGAACACTGAAGCTTTCTTT. V and J are TRBV20-1 and TRBJ1-1; TRBD1 matches 10 bases. Looked up from germline, CDR1 is DFQATT and CDR2 is SNEGSKA (reference sequence). V gave up 5 bases and J gave up 0 bases; unmatched junction bases: 6. This CDR3 has 15 residues.

The gene calls are TRBV2 and TRBJ1-2; D ambiguous. The CDR3 covers 11 residues. In germline, CDR1 is SNHLY, CDR2 FYNNEI. V shed 4 bases and J shed 5 bases, with 5 bases lying between them. The DNA of the CDR3 is TGTGCCAGCAGTGCAACATATGGCTACACCTTC. Protein sequence: CASSATYGYTF.

In regard to this clonotype: Just one base apart from a much larger clone, this may be a read error. The rearrangement uses TRBV19 and TRBJ2-2, with D hard to call. The CDR3 loop spans 15 amino acids. Germline CDR1 and CDR2: LNHDA and SQIVND (reference sequence). The CDR3 region is CASSMAHLNTGQLFF. CDR3 coding DNA: TGTGCCAGTAGTATGGCGCACCTGAACACCGGGCAGCTGTTTTTT.

This clonotype was seen at least ten times. The chain carries TRBV20-1 and TRBJ2-5; no clear D. CDR1 DFQATT and CDR2 SNEGSKA come from the germline V gene (reference sequence). Trimming took off 6 bases at V and 6 bases at J, with 17 bases between the two ends. The CDR3 contains 13 residues. The CDR3 nucleotides read TGCAGTGCGTGGGAAAGGGATTTGAAGACCCAGTACTTC. It codes for CSAWERDLKTQYF.

The sample holds a few counts of this clonotype. The rearrangement joins TRBV2 to TRBJ2-2, with 10 positions matching TRBD1. Germline CDR1 SNHLY, CDR2 FYNNEI. The J segment lost 5 bases and the V segment lost 11 bases, leaving 17 bases of the junction unmatched. The CDR3 length is 17 residues. Here the CDR3 DNA reads TGTGCCCAAAGAGGAGCGGGGACAGGGGTCGGGACCGGGGAGCTGTTTTTT. It encodes CAQRGAGTGVGTGELFF.